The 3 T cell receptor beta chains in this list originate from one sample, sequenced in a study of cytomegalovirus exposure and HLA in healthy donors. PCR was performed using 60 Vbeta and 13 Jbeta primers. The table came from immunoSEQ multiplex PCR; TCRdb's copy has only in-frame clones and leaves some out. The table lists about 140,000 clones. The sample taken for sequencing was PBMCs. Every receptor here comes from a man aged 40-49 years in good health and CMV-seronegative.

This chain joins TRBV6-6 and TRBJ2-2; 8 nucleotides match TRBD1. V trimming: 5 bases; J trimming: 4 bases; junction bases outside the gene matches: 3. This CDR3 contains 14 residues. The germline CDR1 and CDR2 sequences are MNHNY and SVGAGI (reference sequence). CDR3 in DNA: TGTGCCAGCAGTCGGGGACAGGTCACCGGGGAGCTGTTTTTT. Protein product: CASSRGQVTGELFF.

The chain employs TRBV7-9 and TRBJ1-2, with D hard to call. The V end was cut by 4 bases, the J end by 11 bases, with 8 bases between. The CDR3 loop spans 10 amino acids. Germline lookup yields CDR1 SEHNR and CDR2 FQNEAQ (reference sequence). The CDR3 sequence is CASSSHLYTF. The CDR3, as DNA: TGTGCCAGCAGCTCCCACCTATACACCTTC.

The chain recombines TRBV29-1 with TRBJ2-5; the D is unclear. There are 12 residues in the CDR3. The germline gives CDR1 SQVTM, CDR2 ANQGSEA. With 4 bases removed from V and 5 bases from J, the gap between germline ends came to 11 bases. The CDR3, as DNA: TGCAGCGTTGGCCTGAACGCGGAGACCCAGTACTTC. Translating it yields CSVGLNAETQYF.